This TCR beta chain emerged from a study of blood T cell repertoires in COVID-19 (dated by TCRdb to 2020 to 2022). Context from the whole study: Samples from collaborators originated in the United States, Italy and Spain and spanned both the acute and convalescent phases of COVID-19. The prospective study material was composed of cDNA or gDNA derived from T cells, B-cell-depleted T cells, or PBMCs. The dataset comprised deeply sampled blood TCRbeta repertoires from subjects exposed to, actively infected with, or recovered from COVID-19. The repertoires were made available in a free public database intended to serve as a resource for research on the immune response to SARS-CoV-2. The samples were drawn from the first 160 participants of the ongoing ImmuneRACE study and from over a thousand subjects provided by 6 global collaborators. Sample metadata almost always included a de-identified subject ID, COVID-19 status, age in years and sex. Where available, HLA class I and class II types were obtained from metadata supplied by the sample provider rather than from assay-based typing.

Including the terminal cysteine and phenylalanine, the CDR3 comprises 15 residues. Only the CDR3 part of the read is kept: 45 bases, read in frame from the first base. V drops 5 bases and J drops 2 bases, leaving 16 bases in between. The CDR1 and CDR2 encoded by the germline V gene are WSHSY and SAAADI. Concerning this clone: Its antigen has not been determined. Base qualities are not at hand, and no much larger clone is one base apart.

Whole blood was collected in K2EDTA tubes by collaborating institutions according to the institutions' own protocols. Collaborator samples were shipped for TCRbeta analysis as frozen whole blood, isolated PBMCs, or DNA extracted from either sample type. TCRbeta CDR3 regions were amplified from genomic DNA using the immunoSEQ Assay, a bias-controlled multiplex PCR. On the authors' methods: Nucleated cell counts per sample were estimated from amplification of reference gene primers within the assay. Sequence reads were collapsed and filtered to measure the absolute abundance of every unique TCRbeta CDR3 rearrangement. For each sample, productive Simpson clonality was calculated as the square root of Simpson's diversity index over productive rearrangements. TCRdb re-hosts the immuneACCESS table, in-frame sequences only. Its copies lack some clones; in the studies checked, an unresolved V gene accounts for under half of them, and the cause for the rest is not known. The V and J calls and clone size were taken over from that table, and D and trimming were inferred from the DNA. This sample has 200,000 to 300,000 clones in its table, and nearly 85% of those were observed once. Around 9.2% of the sample comes from the top ten.

The investigation overall reported the following: The amount of clinical and demographic metadata varied by source and participant and was provided uncurated.

Sequencing was done on a sample of peripheral blood. The chain was built from TRBV10-2 and TRBJ2-7, and perhaps TRBD2 as D gene, on 5 matching bases. The TCR sequence derives from a human donor in a cohort sampled during active COVID-19. The DNA is TGCGCCAGCAGTAATTGGGCCCCGGAGGCCTACGAGCAGTACTTC. Translated, it gives CASSNWAPEAYEQYF.